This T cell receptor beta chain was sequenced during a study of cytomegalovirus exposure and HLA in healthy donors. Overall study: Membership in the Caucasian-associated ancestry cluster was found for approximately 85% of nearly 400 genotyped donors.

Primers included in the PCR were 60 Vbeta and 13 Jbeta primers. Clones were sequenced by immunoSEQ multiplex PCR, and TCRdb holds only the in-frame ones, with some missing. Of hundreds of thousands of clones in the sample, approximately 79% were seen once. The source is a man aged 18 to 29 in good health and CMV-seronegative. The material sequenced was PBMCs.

CDR3 nucleotides: TGTGCCTGGAGTGTACAGGGAAAGACCCAGTACTTC. This gives the protein CAWSVQGKTQYF. The V and J genes are TRBV30 and TRBJ2-5, with a weak D call TRBD1 (6 bases). V lost 0 bases to trimming and J lost 6 bases, with 8 bases between them. The germline V gene has CDR1 GTSNPN and CDR2 SVGIG (reference sequence). The CDR3 has 12 amino acids.